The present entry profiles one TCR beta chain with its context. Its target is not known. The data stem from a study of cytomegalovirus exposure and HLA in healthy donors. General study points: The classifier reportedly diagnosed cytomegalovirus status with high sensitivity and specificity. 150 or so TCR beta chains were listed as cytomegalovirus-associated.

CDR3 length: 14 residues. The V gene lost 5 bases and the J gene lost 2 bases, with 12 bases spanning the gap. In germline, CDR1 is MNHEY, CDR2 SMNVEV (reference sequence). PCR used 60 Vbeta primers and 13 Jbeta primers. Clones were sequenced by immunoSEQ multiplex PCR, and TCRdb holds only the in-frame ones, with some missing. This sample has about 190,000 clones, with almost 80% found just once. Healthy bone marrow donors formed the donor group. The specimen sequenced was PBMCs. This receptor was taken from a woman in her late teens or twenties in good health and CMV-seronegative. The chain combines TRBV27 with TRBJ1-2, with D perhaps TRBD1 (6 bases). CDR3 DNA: TGTGCCAGCAGTACTACCGGACAGAACTATGGCTACACCTTC. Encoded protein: CASSTTGQNYGYTF.